Listed here are 17 T cell receptor beta chains from one sample, sequenced in a study of PD-L1 blockade in urothelial cancer. Sequencing was performed with immunoSEQ multiplex PCR; in TCRdb, only in-frame clones are kept and a portion is missing. The sample has approximately 79,000 clones, approximately 90% seen once. The source material was PBMCs, sampled around atezolizumab (anti-PD-L1) treatment. These receptors were obtained from a woman in her seventies with urothelial cancer.

This clone has more than one count but fewer than ten. J is TRBJ2-1 and V is TRBV5-6; D possibly corresponds to TRBD1 (5 bases). Germline lookup yields CDR1 SGHDT and CDR2 YYEEEE. The CDR3 extends over 15 amino acids. Trimming left V 0 bases short and J 6 bases short, with 13 bases between. CDR3 sequence reads: CASSLGQGRPNEQFF. The CDR3, as DNA: TGTGCCAGCAGCTTGGGCCAGGGTCGTCCCAATGAGCAGTTCTTC.

V usage is TRBV30 and J usage is TRBJ2-1, with a possible D match to TRBD2 (5 bases). The CDR3 has 15 residues. Trimming left V 0 bases short and J 2 bases short, with 11 bases between. In germline, CDR1 is GTSNPN, CDR2 SVGIG (reference sequence). The CDR3 coding sequence is TGTGCCTGGAGTGTAAGCGGTACAGCCTACAATGAGCAGTTCTTC. Translation: CAWSVSGTAYNEQFF.

The chain uses TRBV4-3 and TRBJ1-1; D possibly corresponds to TRBD1 (6 bases). V lost 3 bases to trimming and J lost 5 bases, with 22 bases between them. There are 17 residues in the CDR3. The V gene's germline CDR1 is LGHNA and CDR2 YSLEER. CDR3 residues: CASSQDTVGGGGTEAFF. CDR3 nucleotide sequence: TGCGCCAGCAGCCAGGACACCGTTGGAGGGGGAGGGACTGAAGCTTTCTTT.

V usage is TRBV7-2 and J usage is TRBJ2-5; D may be TRBD1 (5 bases). Trimming shortened V by 2 bases and J by 5 bases, and 12 bases separated the two germline ends. This CDR3 is 14 amino acids long. From germline, CDR1 is SGHTA and CDR2 FQGNSA. CDR3 sequence (DNA): TGTGCCAGCAGCTTATCTCTACAGGTGGAGACCCAGTACTTC. It yields the protein CASSLSLQVETQYF.

V and J are TRBV9 and TRBJ2-1, with 12 bases aligning to TRBD2. The CDR3 contains 15 residues. The germline V gene has CDR1 SGDLS and CDR2 YYNGEE. The J segment lost 3 bases and the V segment lost 4 bases, leaving 2 bases of the junction unmatched. This CDR3 is CASSPTSGSYNEQFF. CDR3 nucleotides: TGTGCCAGCAGCCCGACTAGCGGGAGCTACAATGAGCAGTTCTTC.

The chain recombines TRBV29-1 with TRBJ1-1; D remains unclear. V was trimmed by 4 bases and J by 4 bases, leaving 13 bases between them. Germline-derived CDR1 and CDR2 are SQVTM and ANQGSEA. This CDR3 spans 13 amino acids. The CDR3 DNA sequence: TGCAGCGTTGCGCGCAGGATGAGCACTGAAGCTTTCTTT. The encoded protein is CSVARRMSTEAFF.

This sequence joins TRBV14 and TRBJ2-2; 11 bases are a match to TRBD1. The ends lost 6 bases at V and 6 bases at J; junction bases unmatched: 6. Germline V lookup: CDR1 SGHDN, CDR2 FVKESK. The CDR3 loop spans 15 amino acids. The CDR3 sequence is CASSRDRGFAGELFF. In DNA form, the CDR3 reads TGTGCCAGCAGTCGGGACAGGGGGTTCGCCGGGGAGCTGTTTTTT.

This clone occurred a few times. The chain carries TRBV7-3 and TRBJ2-1, with 7 bases matching TRBD2. The germline CDR1 and CDR2 sequences are SGHTA and FQGTGA. The junction had 13 bases not matched to a gene; V was cut back by 4 bases and J by 10 bases. The CDR3 length is 15 residues. The CDR3 region has the DNA TGTGCCAGCAGCTCGGGACTACCGGGGTCAATAGAGCAGTTCTTC. Translation: CASSSGLPGSIEQFF.

The rearrangement joins TRBV5-1 to TRBJ1-1; 11 bases are a match to TRBD1. Unmatched junction bases numbered 6, after V lost 7 bases and J lost 4 bases. The germline V gene has CDR1 SGHRS and CDR2 YFSETQ. The CDR3 totals 14 residues. CDR3 in amino acids: CASGDRGSGTEAFF. The DNA for the CDR3 is TGCGCCAGCGGGGACAGGGGGTCGGGCACTGAAGCTTTCTTT.

The chain recombines TRBV30 with TRBJ2-5; the match to TRBD2 covers 8 bases. The V segment lost 4 bases and the J segment 6 bases; nucleotides outside the gene matches: 13. CDR1 and CDR2 (germline): GTSNPN, SVGIG (reference sequence). CDR3 length: 15 amino acids. The CDR3 region is CAWNLRLAGAKTQYF. Written as DNA, the CDR3 is TGTGCCTGGAATTTACGCCTAGCGGGTGCGAAGACCCAGTACTTC.

The chain couples TRBV19 to TRBJ1-1; D is uncertain. The V and J ends lost 3 bases and 4 bases respectively, with 9 bases between them. The length of the CDR3 is 13 residues. Germline CDR1 and CDR2: LNHDA and SQIVND (reference sequence). As DNA, the CDR3 is TGTGCCAGTAGTATCATAGGAGGCACTGAAGCTTTCTTT. It is translated as CASSIIGGTEAFF.

This sequence joins TRBV15 and TRBJ2-3; 11 nucleotides agree with TRBD2. Germline lookup yields CDR1 LNHNV and CDR2 YYDKDF (reference sequence). CDR3 length: 16 residues. V gave up 0 bases and J gave up 6 bases; unmatched junction bases: 5. The CDR3 region is CATSRDTLAGDDTQYF. The CDR3 bases are TGTGCCACCAGCAGAGATACACTAGCGGGAGATGATACGCAGTATTTT. Filled out from reference TRBV15 and TRBJ2-3, the complete variable domain reads DAMVIQNPRYQVTQFGKPVTLSCSQTLNHNVMYWYQQKSSQAPKLLFHYYDKDFNNEADTPDNFQSRRPNTSFCFLDIRSPGLGDTAMYLCATSRDTLAGDDTQYFGPGTRLTVL.

The chain couples TRBV5-5 to TRBJ2-7, with 9 bases fitting TRBD1. J lost 7 bases, V lost 3 bases, and 2 bases had no gene match. Germline CDR1 SGHKS, CDR2 YYEKEE (reference sequence). This CDR3 has 12 residues. The CDR3 bases are TGTGCCAGCAGCTGGACAGGGGAAGAGCAGTACTTC. It yields the protein CASSWTGEEQYF. Looking up the rest from reference TRBV5-5 and TRBJ2-7 gives the full variable domain: DAGVTQSPTHLIKTRGQQVTLRCSPISGHKSVSWYQQVLGQGPQFIFQYYEKEERGRGNFPDRFSARQFPNYSSELNVNALLLGDSALYLCASSWTGEEQYFGPGTRLTVT.

This chain links TRBV19 with TRBJ1-1; D is perhaps TRBD1 (6 bases). V was trimmed by 4 bases and J by 1 base, leaving 13 bases between them. The CDR3 has 15 amino acids. Germline V CDR1 and CDR2: LNHDA, SQIVND (reference sequence). The CDR3 region has the DNA TGTGCCAGTAGTAGCCGGACAGCTGGGAACACTGAAGCTTTCTTT. It is translated as CASSSRTAGNTEAFF.

CDR3 region: CASSVGLARDTQYF. In nucleotides, the CDR3 is TGTGCCAGCAGCGTCGGACTCGCCAGGGATACGCAGTATTTT. V is TRBV9 and J is TRBJ2-3, with D maybe TRBD2 (5 bases). This CDR3 is 14 amino acids long. Trimming shortened V by 2 bases and J by 6 bases, and 13 bases separated the two germline ends. The germline gives CDR1 SGDLS, CDR2 YYNGEE.

V usage is TRBV18 and J usage is TRBJ1-4; D not certain. Germline CDR1 KGHSH, CDR2 LQKENI. V dropped 3 bases and J dropped 0 bases, with 8 bases sitting between them. The CDR3 contains 15 residues. The CDR3 loop reads CASSPAATTNEKLFF. For the CDR3, the DNA is TGTGCCAGCTCACCTGCGGCCACAACTAATGAAAAACTGTTTTTT. Filled out from reference TRBV18 and TRBJ1-4, the complete variable domain reads NAGVMQNPRHLVRRRGQEARLRCSPMKGHSHVYWYRQLPEEGLKFMVYLQKENIIDESGMPKERFSAEFPKEGPSILRIQQVVRGDSAAYFCASSPAATTNEKLFFGSGTQLSVL.

This chain uses TRBV29-1 with TRBJ2-7, with D maybe TRBD1 (6 bases). The V end lost 0 bases, the J end lost 8 bases, and 11 bases lay between the germline ends. CDR3 size: 12 residues. Germline V gives CDR1 SQVTM, CDR2 ANQGSEA. CDR3 sequence (DNA): TGCAGCGTTGAAGACTCAACAGGGAAGCAGTACTTC. Its translation: CSVEDSTGKQYF.